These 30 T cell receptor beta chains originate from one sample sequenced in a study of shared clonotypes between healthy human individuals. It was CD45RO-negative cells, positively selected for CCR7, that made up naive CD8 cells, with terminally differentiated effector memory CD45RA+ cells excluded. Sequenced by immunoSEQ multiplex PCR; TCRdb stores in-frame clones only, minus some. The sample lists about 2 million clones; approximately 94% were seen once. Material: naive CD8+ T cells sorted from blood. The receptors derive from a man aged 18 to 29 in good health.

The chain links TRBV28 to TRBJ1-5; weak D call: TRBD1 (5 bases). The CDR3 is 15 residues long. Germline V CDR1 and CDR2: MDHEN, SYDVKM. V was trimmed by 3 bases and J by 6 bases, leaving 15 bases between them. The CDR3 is CASSLGSGNGQPQHF. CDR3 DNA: TGTGCCAGCAGTTTGGGGTCAGGGAACGGTCAGCCCCAGCATTTT.

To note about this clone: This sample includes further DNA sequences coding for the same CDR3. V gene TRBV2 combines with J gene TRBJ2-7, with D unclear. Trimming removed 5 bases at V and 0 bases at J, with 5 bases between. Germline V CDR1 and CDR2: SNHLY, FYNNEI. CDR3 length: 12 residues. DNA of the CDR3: TGTGCCAGCAGTTCCGACTCCTACGAGCAGTACTTC. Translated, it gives CASSSDSYEQYF.

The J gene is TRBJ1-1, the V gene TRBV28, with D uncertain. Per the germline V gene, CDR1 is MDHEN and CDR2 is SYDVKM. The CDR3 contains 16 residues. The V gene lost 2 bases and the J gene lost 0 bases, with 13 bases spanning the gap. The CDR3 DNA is TGTGCCAGCAGTTTAGTTGACGGGTTCCTGAACACTGAAGCTTTCTTT. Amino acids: CASSLVDGFLNTEAFF.

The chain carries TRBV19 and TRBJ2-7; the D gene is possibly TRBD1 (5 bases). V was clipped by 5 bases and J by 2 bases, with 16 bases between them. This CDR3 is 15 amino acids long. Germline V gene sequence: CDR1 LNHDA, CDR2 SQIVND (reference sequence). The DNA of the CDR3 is TGTGCCAGTAGTTACGGCCCCCAGGGAACCTACGAGCAGTACTTC. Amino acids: CASSYGPQGTYEQYF.

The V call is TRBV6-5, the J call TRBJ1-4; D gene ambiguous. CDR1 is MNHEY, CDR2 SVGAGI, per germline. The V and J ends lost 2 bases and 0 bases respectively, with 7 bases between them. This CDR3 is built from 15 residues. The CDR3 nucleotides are TGTGCCAGCAGTTACCTGGGTGCAACTAATGAAAAACTGTTTTTT. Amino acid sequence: CASSYLGATNEKLFF.

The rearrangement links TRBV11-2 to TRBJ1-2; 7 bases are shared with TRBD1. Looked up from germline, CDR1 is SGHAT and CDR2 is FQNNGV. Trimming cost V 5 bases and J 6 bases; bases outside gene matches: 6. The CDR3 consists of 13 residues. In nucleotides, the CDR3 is TGTGCCAGCAGCCTCGGGACAGCCCATGGCTACACCTTC. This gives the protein CASSLGTAHGYTF.

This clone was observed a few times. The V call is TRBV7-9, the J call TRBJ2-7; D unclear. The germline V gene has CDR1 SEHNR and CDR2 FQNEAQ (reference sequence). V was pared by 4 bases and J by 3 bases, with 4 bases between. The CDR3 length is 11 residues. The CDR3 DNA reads TGTGCCAGCAGCTCCATCTACGAGCAGTACTTC. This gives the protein CASSSIYEQYF.

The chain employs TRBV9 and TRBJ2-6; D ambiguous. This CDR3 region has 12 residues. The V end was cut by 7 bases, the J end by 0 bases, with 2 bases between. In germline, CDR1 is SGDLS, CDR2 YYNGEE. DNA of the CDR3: TGTGCCAGCTTCTCTGGGGCCAACGTCCTGACTTTC. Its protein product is CASFSGANVLTF.

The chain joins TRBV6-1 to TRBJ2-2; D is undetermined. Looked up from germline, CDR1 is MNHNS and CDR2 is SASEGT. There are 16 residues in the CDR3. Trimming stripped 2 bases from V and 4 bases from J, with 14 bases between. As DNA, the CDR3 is TGTGCCAGCAGTGAATCCCGCAGGCGAGGCACCGGGGAGCTGTTTTTT. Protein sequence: CASSESRRRGTGELFF.

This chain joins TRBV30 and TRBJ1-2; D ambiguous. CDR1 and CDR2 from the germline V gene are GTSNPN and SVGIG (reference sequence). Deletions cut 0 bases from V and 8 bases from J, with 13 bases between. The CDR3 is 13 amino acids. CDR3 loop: CAWSVVSPGGYTF. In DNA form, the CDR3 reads TGTGCCTGGAGTGTAGTCTCACCCGGAGGCTACACCTTC.

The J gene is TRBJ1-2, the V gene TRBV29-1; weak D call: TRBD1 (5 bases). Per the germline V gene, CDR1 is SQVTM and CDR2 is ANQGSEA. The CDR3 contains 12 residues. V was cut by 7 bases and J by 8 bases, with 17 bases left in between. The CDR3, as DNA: TGCAGCGCCTCACAGGAGATGGGAGGCTACACCTTC. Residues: CSASQEMGGYTF.

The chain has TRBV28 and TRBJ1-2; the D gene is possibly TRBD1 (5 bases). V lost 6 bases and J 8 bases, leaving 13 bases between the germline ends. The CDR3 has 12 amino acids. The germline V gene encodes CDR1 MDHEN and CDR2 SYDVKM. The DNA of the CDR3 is TGTGCCAGCAGATCTGGGGGGGAGGGCTACACCTTC. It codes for CASRSGGEGYTF.

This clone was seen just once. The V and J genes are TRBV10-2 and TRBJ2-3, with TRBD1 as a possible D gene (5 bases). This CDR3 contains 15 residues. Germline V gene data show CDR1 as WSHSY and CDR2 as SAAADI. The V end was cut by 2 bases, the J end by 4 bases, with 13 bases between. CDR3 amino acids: CASSEGSGWADTQYF. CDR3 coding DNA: TGCGCCAGCAGTGAGGGGTCAGGGTGGGCAGATACGCAGTATTTT.

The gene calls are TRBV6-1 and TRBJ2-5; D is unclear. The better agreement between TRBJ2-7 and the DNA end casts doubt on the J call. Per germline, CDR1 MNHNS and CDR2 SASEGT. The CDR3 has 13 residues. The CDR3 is CASSDFLPYEQYF. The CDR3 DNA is TGTGCCAGCAGTGACTTCCTACCCTACGAGCAGTACTTC.

The CDR3 spells CASDQGEDEQYF. The DNA for the CDR3 is TGTGCCAGCGATCAGGGTGAGGACGAGCAGTACTTC. This rearrangement joins TRBV2 to TRBJ2-7, with D possibly matching TRBD1 (5 bases). The length of the CDR3 is 12 residues. Germline CDR1 reads SNHLY; CDR2 reads FYNNEI. Trimming pared 8 bases from V and 5 bases from J, leaving 13 bases between.

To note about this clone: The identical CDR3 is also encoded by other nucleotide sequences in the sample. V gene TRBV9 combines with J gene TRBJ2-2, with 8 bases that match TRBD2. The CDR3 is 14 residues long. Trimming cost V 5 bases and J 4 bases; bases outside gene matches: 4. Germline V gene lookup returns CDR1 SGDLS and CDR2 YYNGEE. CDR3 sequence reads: CASSSSGGTGELFF. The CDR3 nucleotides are TGTGCCAGCAGTTCCAGCGGGGGCACCGGGGAGCTGTTTTTT.

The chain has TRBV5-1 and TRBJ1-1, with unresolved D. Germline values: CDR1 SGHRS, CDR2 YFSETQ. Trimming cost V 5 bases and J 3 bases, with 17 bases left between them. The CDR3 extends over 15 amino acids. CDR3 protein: CASSPLGPTDTEAFF. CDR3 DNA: TGCGCCAGCAGTCCTCTAGGGCCTACCGACACTGAAGCTTTCTTT. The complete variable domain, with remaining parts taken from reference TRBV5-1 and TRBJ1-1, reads KAGVTQTPRYLIKTRGQQVTLSCSPISGHRSVSWYQQTPGQGLQFLFEYFSETQRNKGNFPGRFSGRQFSNSRSEMNVSTLELGDSALYLCASSPLGPTDTEAFFGQGTRLTVV.

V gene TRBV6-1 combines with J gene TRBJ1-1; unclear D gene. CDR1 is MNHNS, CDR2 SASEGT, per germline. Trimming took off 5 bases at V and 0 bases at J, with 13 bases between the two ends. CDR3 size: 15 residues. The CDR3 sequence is CASSTITMLNTEAFF. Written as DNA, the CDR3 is TGTGCCAGCAGTACGATTACAATGCTGAACACTGAAGCTTTCTTT.

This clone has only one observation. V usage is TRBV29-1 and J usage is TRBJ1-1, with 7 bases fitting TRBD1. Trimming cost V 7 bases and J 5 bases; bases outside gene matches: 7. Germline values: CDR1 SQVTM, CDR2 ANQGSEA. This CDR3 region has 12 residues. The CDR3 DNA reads TGCAGCGCGACAGGGAATCGGACTGAAGCTTTCTTT. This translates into CSATGNRTEAFF.

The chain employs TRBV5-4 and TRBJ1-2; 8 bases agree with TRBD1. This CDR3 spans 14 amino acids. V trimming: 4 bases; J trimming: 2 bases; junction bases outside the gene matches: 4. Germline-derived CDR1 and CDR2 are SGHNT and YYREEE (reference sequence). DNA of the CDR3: TGTGCCAGCAGCCGGACAGGGACAAACTATGGCTACACCTTC. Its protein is CASSRTGTNYGYTF.

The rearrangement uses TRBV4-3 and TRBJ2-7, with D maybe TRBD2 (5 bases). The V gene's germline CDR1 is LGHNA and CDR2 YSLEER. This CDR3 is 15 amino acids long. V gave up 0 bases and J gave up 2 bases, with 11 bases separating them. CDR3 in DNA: TGCGCCAGCAGCCAAGATCTGTGGGGAGCCTACGAGCAGTACTTC. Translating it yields CASSQDLWGAYEQYF.

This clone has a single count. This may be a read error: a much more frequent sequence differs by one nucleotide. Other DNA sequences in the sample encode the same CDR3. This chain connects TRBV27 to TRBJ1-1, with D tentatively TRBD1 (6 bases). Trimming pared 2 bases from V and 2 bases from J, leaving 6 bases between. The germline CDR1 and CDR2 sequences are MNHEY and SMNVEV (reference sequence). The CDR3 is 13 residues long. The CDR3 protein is CASSLGGNTEAFF. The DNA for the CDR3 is TGTGCCAGCAGTTTAGGGGGCAACACTGAAGCTTTCTTT.

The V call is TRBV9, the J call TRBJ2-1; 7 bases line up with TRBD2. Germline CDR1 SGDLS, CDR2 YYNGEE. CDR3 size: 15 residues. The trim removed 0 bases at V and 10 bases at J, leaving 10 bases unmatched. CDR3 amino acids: CASSVVGLGGKEQFF. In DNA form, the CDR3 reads TGTGCCAGCAGCGTAGTAGGACTAGGCGGCAAAGAGCAGTTCTTC.

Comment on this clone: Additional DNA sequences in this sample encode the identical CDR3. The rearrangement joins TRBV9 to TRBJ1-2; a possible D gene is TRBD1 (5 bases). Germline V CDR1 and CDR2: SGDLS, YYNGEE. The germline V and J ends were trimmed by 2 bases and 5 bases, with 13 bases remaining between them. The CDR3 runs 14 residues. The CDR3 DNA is TGTGCCAGCAGCGTGGGCGGGGGGAGTTATGGCTACACCTTC. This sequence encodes CASSVGGGSYGYTF.

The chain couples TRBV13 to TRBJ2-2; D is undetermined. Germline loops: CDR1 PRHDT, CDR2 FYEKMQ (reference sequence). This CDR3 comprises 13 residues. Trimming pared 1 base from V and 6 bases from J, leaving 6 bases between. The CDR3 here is CASSLAEAGELFF. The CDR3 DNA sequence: TGTGCCAGCAGCTTAGCCGAGGCCGGGGAGCTGTTTTTT.

The CDR3 DNA reads as TGCGCCAGCAGCTGGGGTTCTGGGTCCCACGAGCAGTACTTC. Translating it yields CASSWGSGSHEQYF. The chain carries TRBV5-1 and TRBJ2-7; D gene ambiguous. V lost 3 bases and J lost 5, with 15 bases in between. This CDR3 region has 14 residues. The germline CDR1 and CDR2 sequences are SGHRS and YFSETQ.

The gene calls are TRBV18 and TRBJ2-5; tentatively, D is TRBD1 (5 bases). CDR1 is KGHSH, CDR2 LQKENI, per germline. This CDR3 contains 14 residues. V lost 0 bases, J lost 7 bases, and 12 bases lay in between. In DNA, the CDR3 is TGTGCCAGCTCACCACCGGGGCCCCTCCGGACCCAGTACTTC. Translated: CASSPPGPLRTQYF. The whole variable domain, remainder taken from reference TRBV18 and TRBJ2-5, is NAGVMQNPRHLVRRRGQEARLRCSPMKGHSHVYWYRQLPEEGLKFMVYLQKENIIDESGMPKERFSAEFPKEGPSILRIQQVVRGDSAAYFCASSPPGPLRTQYFGPGTRLLVL.

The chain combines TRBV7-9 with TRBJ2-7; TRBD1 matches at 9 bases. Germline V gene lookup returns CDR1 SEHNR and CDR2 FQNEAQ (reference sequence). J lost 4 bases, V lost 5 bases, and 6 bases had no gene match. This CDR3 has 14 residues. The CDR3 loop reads CASSPAGQGYEQYF. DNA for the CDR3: TGTGCCAGCAGCCCAGCGGGACAGGGATACGAGCAGTACTTC.

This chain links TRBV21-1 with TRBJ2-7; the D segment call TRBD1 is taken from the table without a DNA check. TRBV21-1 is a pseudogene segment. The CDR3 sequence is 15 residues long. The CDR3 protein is CASSNFEQDHYEQYF. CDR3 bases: TGTGCCAGCAGCAATTTCGAACAGGACCACTACGAGCAGTACTTC.

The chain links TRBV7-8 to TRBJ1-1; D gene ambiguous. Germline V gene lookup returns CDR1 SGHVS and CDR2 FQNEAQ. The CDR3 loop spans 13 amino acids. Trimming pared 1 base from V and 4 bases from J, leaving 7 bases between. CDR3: CASSLVAATEAFF. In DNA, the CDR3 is TGTGCCAGCAGCTTAGTGGCGGCCACTGAAGCTTTCTTT.